This T cell receptor beta chain derives from a study of control samples from healthy donors and cancer patients. Clones were sequenced by immunoSEQ multiplex PCR, and TCRdb holds only the in-frame ones, with some missing. The sample has 120,000 to 150,000 clones; 80% to 95% are singletons. The ends lost 0 bases at V and 6 bases at J; junction bases unmatched: 3. CDR3 length equals 14 residues. Per the germline V gene, CDR1 is SGHNT and CDR2 is YYREEE (reference sequence). The sequenced sample was blood. This TCR derives from a man younger than 30 in good health. The V call is TRBV5-4, the J call TRBJ2-1; TRBD2 matches at 7 bases. CDR3 in amino acids: CASSLELASNEQFF. CDR3 coding DNA: TGTGCCAGCAGCTTGGAACTAGCGAGCAATGAGCAGTTCTTC.